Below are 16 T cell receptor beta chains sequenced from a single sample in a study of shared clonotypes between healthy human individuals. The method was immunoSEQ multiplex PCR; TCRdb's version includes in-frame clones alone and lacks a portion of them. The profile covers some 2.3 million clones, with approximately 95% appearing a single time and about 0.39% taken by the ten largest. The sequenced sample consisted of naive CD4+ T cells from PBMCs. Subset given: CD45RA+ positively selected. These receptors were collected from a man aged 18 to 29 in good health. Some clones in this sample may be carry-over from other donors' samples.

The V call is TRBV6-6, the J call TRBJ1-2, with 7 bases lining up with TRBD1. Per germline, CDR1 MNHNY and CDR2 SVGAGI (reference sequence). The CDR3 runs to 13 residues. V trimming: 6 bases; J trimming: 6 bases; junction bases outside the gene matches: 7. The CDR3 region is CASRGTEPNGYTF. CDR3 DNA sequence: TGTGCCAGCAGGGGGACAGAGCCTAATGGCTACACCTTC.

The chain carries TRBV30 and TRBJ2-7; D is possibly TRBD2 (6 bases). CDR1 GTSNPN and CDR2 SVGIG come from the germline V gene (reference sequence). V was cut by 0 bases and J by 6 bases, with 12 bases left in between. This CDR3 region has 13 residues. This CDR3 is CAWSVFEGLEQYF. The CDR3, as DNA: TGTGCCTGGAGTGTATTTGAGGGACTCGAGCAGTACTTC.

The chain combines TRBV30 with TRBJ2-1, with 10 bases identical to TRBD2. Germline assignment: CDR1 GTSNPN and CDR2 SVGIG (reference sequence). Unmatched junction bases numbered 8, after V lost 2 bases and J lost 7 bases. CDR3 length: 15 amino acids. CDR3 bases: TGTGCCTGGAGTTTAGGGAGCGGGAGGGGTAATGAGCAGTTCTTC. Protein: CAWSLGSGRGNEQFF.

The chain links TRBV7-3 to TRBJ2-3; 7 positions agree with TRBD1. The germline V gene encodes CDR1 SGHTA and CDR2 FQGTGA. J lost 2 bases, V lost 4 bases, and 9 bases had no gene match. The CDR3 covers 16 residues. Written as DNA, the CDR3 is TGTGCCAGCAGCTCCCAAGGGGGCCTGGTCACAGATACGCAGTATTTT. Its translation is CASSSQGGLVTDTQYF.

The CDR3 here is CASSLAGVPSGGANVLTF. In DNA form, the CDR3 reads TGTGCCAGCAGTTTGGCAGGGGTCCCTTCGGGGGGGGCCAACGTCCTGACTTTC. The V gene is TRBV28, the J gene TRBJ2-6; tentatively, D is TRBD1 (6 bases). Germline V gene sequence: CDR1 MDHEN, CDR2 SYDVKM. The V and J ends lost 3 bases and 4 bases respectively, with 19 bases between them. The CDR3 has 18 amino acids.

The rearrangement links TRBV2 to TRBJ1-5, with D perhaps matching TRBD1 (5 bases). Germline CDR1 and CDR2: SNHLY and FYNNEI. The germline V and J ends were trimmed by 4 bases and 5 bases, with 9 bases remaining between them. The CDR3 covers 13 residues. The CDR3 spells CASSGVGDQPQHF. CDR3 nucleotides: TGTGCCAGCAGTGGCGTGGGGGATCAGCCCCAGCATTTT. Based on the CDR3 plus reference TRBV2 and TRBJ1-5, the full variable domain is EPEVTQTPSHQVTQMGQEVILRCVPISNHLYFYWYRQILGQKVEFLVSFYNNEISEKSEIFDDQFSVERPDGSNFTLKIRSTKLEDSAMYFCASSGVGDQPQHFGDGTRLSIL.

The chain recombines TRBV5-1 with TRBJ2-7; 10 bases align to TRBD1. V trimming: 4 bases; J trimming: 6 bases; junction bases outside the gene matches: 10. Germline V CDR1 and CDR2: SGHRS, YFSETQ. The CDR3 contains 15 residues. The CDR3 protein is CASSALTGGEGEQYF. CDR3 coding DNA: TGCGCCAGCAGCGCGCTGACAGGGGGCGAAGGCGAGCAGTACTTC.

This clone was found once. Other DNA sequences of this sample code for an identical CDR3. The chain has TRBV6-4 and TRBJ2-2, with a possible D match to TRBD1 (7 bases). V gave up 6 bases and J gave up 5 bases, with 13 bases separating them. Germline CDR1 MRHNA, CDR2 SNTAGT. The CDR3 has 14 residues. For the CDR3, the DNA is TGTGCCAGCAGGAGGCAGGGGGGTACCGGGGAGCTGTTTTTT. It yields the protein CASRRQGGTGELFF.

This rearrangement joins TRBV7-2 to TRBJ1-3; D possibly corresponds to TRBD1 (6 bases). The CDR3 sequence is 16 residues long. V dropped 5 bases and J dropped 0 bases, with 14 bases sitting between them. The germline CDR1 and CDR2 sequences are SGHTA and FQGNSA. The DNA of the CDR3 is TGTGCCAGCAGCCCCTTGGAGGGGGGCTCTGGAAACACCATATATTTT. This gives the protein CASSPLEGGSGNTIYF.

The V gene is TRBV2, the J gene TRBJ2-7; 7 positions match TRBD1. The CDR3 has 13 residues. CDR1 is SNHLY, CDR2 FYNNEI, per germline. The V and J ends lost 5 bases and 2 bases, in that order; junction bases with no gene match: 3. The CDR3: CASSFGQAYEQYF. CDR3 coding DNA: TGTGCCAGCAGTTTTGGACAGGCCTACGAGCAGTACTTC.

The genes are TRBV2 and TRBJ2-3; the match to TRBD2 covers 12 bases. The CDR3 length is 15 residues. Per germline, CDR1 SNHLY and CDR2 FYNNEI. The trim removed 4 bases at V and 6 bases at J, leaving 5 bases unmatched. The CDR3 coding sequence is TGTGCCAGCAGTGCCCTAGCGGGAGGGCCCGATACGCAGTATTTT. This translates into CASSALAGGPDTQYF.

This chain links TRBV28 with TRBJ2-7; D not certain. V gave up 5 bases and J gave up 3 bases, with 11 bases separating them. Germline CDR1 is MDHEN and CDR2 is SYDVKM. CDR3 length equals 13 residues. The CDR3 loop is CASSPLSSYEQYF. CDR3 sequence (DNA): TGTGCCAGCAGTCCTTTAAGCAGCTACGAGCAGTACTTC. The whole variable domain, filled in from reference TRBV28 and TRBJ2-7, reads DVKVTQSSRYLVKRTGEKVFLECVQDMDHENMFWYRQDPGLGLRLIYFSYDVKMKEKGDIPEGYSVSREKKERFSLILESASTNQTSMYLCASSPLSSYEQYFGPGTRLTVT.

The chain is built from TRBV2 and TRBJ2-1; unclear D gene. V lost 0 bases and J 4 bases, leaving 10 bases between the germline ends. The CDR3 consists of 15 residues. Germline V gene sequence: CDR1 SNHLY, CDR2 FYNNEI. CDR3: CASSEASWGYNEQFF. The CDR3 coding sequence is TGTGCCAGCAGTGAAGCCTCATGGGGTTACAATGAGCAGTTCTTC. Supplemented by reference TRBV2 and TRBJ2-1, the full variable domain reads EPEVTQTPSHQVTQMGQEVILRCVPISNHLYFYWYRQILGQKVEFLVSFYNNEISEKSEIFDDQFSVERPDGSNFTLKIRSTKLEDSAMYFCASSEASWGYNEQFFGPGTRLTVL.

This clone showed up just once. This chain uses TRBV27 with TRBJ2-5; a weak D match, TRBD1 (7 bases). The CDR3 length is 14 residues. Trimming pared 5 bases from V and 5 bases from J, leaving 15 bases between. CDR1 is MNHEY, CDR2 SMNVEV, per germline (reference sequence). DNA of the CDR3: TGTGCCAGCAGTCTTAGGGCAGGGGGGGAGACCCAGTACTTC. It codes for CASSLRAGGETQYF.

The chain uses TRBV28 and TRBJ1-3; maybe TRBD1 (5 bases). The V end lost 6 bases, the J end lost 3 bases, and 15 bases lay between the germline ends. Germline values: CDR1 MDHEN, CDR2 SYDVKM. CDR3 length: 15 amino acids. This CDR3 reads CASSLTDLVGNTIYF. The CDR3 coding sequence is TGTGCCAGCAGCCTGACAGACCTTGTTGGAAACACCATATATTTT.

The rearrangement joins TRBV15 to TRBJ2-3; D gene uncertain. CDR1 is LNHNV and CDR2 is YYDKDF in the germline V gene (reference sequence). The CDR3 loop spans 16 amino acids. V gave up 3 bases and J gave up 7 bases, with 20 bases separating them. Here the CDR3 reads CATSSDGAFTYNTQYF. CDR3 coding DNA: TGTGCCACCAGCAGTGACGGTGCGTTTACATATAATACGCAGTATTTT.